A single count supports the clone carrying this T cell receptor beta chain. The target antigen is unknown. This sample is drawn from a study of STAT5B mutations in CD4+ large granular lymphocyte leukemia. As for the study in general: Among healthy donors, a particular HLA allele went with more CDR3 'QG' motifs. Notes on the study in general: Patient CD4-sorted repertoires stayed more clonal than healthy ones after leukemic-clone removal. 8/27 top patient clones versus 2/35 control clones were TRBV06-family.

Germline lookup yields CDR1 MNHEY and CDR2 SVGAGI. V was cut by 10 bases and J by 6 bases, with 19 bases left in between. The CDR3 length is 13 residues. Here immunoSEQ multiplex PCR was the method, and the copy in TCRdb shows in-frame clones only, minus some. The table records 35,000 to 40,000 clones, around 85% of them present only once. The clonotype was recovered from a human donor in good health. This chain uses TRBV6-5 with TRBJ2-7, with D possibly matching TRBD2 (7 bases). Material for sequencing was CD4+ T cells from blood buffy coats. The CDR3 is CATHRGRGIEQYF. CDR3 nucleotides: TGTGCCACCCATAGGGGGAGGGGGATCGAGCAGTACTTC.